One sample yielded the 18 T cell receptor beta chains listed below, sequenced in a study of T cell repertoires and HLA-DP antigens. The table came from immunoSEQ multiplex PCR; TCRdb's copy has only in-frame clones and leaves some out. Found here are 65,000 to 95,000 clones, around three quarters of them singletons; the top ten hold 1.6%. For these receptors, no antigen is known. Sequencing was done on a sample of CD4+ T cells from PBMCs. The source is a man aged 60 to 69 in good health and CMV-seronegative.

This sequence joins TRBV30 and TRBJ1-5, with D perhaps matching TRBD1 (5 bases). Trimming cost V 3 bases and J 9 bases, with 12 bases left between them. CDR3 length: 12 residues. CDR1 is GTSNPN and CDR2 is SVGIG in the germline V gene (reference sequence). In DNA, the CDR3 is TGTGCCTGGAGCCCCGTCGGGGGGCCCCAGCATTTT. This translates into CAWSPVGGPQHF. Full variable domain (remainder filled in from reference TRBV30 and TRBJ1-5): SQTIHQWPATLVQPVGSPLSLECTVEGTSNPNLYWYRQAAGRGLQLLFYSVGIGQISSEVPQNLSASRPQDRQFILSSKKLLLSDSGFYLCAWSPVGGPQHFGDGTRLSIL.

The CDR3, as DNA: TGTGCCAGCAGCTTAGACAGGTTCACAGATACGCAGTATTTT. Translation gives CASSLDRFTDTQYF. The gene calls are TRBV7-2 and TRBJ2-3, with D tentatively TRBD1 (5 bases). CDR3 size: 14 residues. Germline V lookup: CDR1 SGHTA, CDR2 FQGNSA. The ends were cut back, 1 base at V and 2 bases at J, with 7 bases in the middle.

The rearrangement uses TRBV5-1 and TRBJ2-2; TRBD2 matches 8 bases. The CDR3 is made up of 16 amino acids. The germline CDR1 and CDR2 sequences are SGHRS and YFSETQ. V gave up 4 bases and J gave up 6 bases; unmatched junction bases: 11. The CDR3 reads CASSPLTSGGSGELFF. The DNA for the CDR3 is TGCGCCAGCAGCCCCCTCACGAGCGGGGGATCCGGGGAGCTGTTTTTT.

This clone appeared a single time. V gene TRBV27 combines with J gene TRBJ1-2, with 8 bases matching TRBD1. The V segment lost 3 bases and the J segment 7 bases; nucleotides outside the gene matches: 7. The CDR3 sequence is 14 residues long. CDR1 MNHEY and CDR2 SMNVEV come from the germline V gene (reference sequence). Here the CDR3 DNA reads TGTGCCAGCAGTTTTCGTCAGGGGGCTAGTGGCTACACCTTC. It encodes CASSFRQGASGYTF.

This chain connects TRBV6-5 to TRBJ1-4; unclear D gene. The germline V gene has CDR1 MNHEY and CDR2 SVGAGI. The CDR3 runs 14 residues. V lost 2 bases and J lost 3, with 7 bases in between. CDR3 sequence: CASSYVSSNEKLFF. In DNA, the CDR3 is TGTGCCAGCAGTTACGTTTCCTCTAATGAAAAACTGTTTTTT.

The V call is TRBV5-3, the J call TRBJ2-5; no clear D gene. TRBV5-3 counts as an open reading frame of uncertain function. The CDR3 extends over 15 amino acids. V lost 0 bases and J lost 2, with 11 bases in between. This chain's CDR3 is CARSLAPTDQETQYF. CDR3 in DNA: TGTGCCAGAAGCTTGGCCCCTACAGATCAAGAGACCCAGTACTTC.

The CDR3 DNA reads as TGTGCCAGCAGCATACGACAGGGGGCATATGGCTACACCTTC. This encodes CASSIRQGAYGYTF. The chain links TRBV9 to TRBJ1-2; TRBD1 aligns across 10 bases. The CDR3 is 14 residues long. Germline trimming cut 4 bases from V and 5 bases from J; bases unmatched to any gene: 5. CDR1 is SGDLS and CDR2 is YYNGEE in the germline V gene.

This chain uses TRBV7-8 with TRBJ2-6; TRBD1 matches at 8 bases. Germline V gene sequence: CDR1 SGHVS, CDR2 FQNEAQ. This CDR3 spans 17 amino acids. Trimming removed 5 bases from V and 3 bases from J; junction bases left unmatched: 9. The CDR3 DNA follows: TGTGCCAGCAGCCAGGACAGGGCCGCGAGTGGGGCCAACGTCCTGACTTTC. Translation gives CASSQDRAASGANVLTF.

V is TRBV9 and J is TRBJ2-5; D is uncertain. The germline gives CDR1 SGDLS, CDR2 YYNGEE. The CDR3 consists of 11 residues. The V end was cut by 4 bases, the J end by 5 bases, with 6 bases between. CDR3 residues: CASSQAETQYF. Here the CDR3 DNA reads TGTGCCAGCAGCCAAGCGGAGACCCAGTACTTC.

This clone has only a few counts. This chain uses TRBV19 with TRBJ2-3; 7 bases match TRBD2. The germline V gene encodes CDR1 LNHDA and CDR2 SQIVND (reference sequence). This CDR3 region has 13 residues. The CDR3 loop is CSTASGASDTQYF. The CDR3 DNA is TGTTCCACTGCCAGCGGGGCGTCAGATACGCAGTATTTT. Combining the CDR3 with reference TRBV19 and TRBJ2-3 gives the whole variable domain DGGITQSPKYLFRKEGQNVTLSCEQNLNHDAMYWYRQDPGQGLRLIYYSQIVNDFQKGDIAEGYSVSREKKESFPLTVTSAQKNPTAFYLCSTASGASDTQYFGPGTRLTVL.

V and J are TRBV6-1 and TRBJ2-3; D is undetermined. Germline CDR1 and CDR2: MNHNS and SASEGT. This CDR3 contains 13 residues. V was trimmed by 6 bases and J by 4 bases, leaving 11 bases between them. CDR3 protein: CASSQGVPDTQYF. The CDR3 DNA sequence: TGTGCCAGCAGCCAAGGTGTCCCAGATACGCAGTATTTT.

This clone was counted a few times. The rearrangement links TRBV4-1 to TRBJ2-3; TRBD2 aligns across 9 bases. V trimming: 5 bases; J trimming: 6 bases; junction bases outside the gene matches: 6. In germline, CDR1 is MGHRA, CDR2 YSYEKL. CDR3 length equals 14 residues. This chain's CDR3 is CASSGAGGYDTQYF. CDR3 coding DNA: TGCGCCAGCAGCGGGGCGGGGGGGTATGATACGCAGTATTTT.

The gene calls are TRBV4-1 and TRBJ1-3, with a tentative D call TRBD1 (5 bases). Looked up from germline, CDR1 is MGHRA and CDR2 is YSYEKL. The germline V and J ends were trimmed by 0 bases and 0 bases, with 15 bases remaining between them. The CDR3 covers 18 residues. CDR3 sequence (DNA): TGCGCCAGCAGCCAAGAAGTTCGGGACCGAGGCTCTGGAAACACCATATATTTT. Encoded protein: CASSQEVRDRGSGNTIYF.

This chain links TRBV18 with TRBJ2-5, with D hard to call. The CDR3 contains 14 residues. CDR1 is KGHSH and CDR2 is LQKENI in the germline V gene. Trimming stripped 4 bases from V and 0 bases from J, with 9 bases between. CDR3 sequence: CASSLGLNQETQYF. DNA of the CDR3: TGTGCCAGCTCACTCGGATTAAACCAAGAGACCCAGTACTTC.

The chain joins TRBV7-8 to TRBJ2-2, with 14 nucleotides matching TRBD2. The CDR3 sequence is 18 residues long. Germline V gene data show CDR1 as SGHVS and CDR2 as FQNEAQ. V shed 5 bases and J 2 bases; nucleotides not matched to a gene: 7. CDR3 protein: CASSLRLAGGDNTGELFF. Written as DNA, the CDR3 is TGTGCCAGCAGCCTCCGACTAGCGGGAGGGGATAACACCGGGGAGCTGTTTTTT.

The chain has TRBV7-2 and TRBJ1-1; D is perhaps TRBD1 (6 bases). Trimming pared 5 bases from V and 11 bases from J, leaving 18 bases between. CDR1 SGHTA and CDR2 FQGNSA come from the germline V gene. The CDR3 contains 13 residues. The CDR3 protein is CASSIRQEGVAFF. The CDR3, as DNA: TGTGCCAGCAGCATCCGACAGGAGGGGGTGGCTTTCTTT.

The chain combines TRBV5-1 with TRBJ2-3; 7 bases match TRBD2. V lost 0 bases and J lost 3; bases outside the gene matches: 7. This CDR3 has 16 amino acids. Germline CDR1 reads SGHRS; CDR2 reads YFSETQ. CDR3 in DNA: TGCGCCAGCAGCTTGGATGGCAGGGAGGGGACAGATACGCAGTATTTT. It encodes CASSLDGREGTDTQYF. The full variable domain, rest sourced from reference TRBV5-1 and TRBJ2-3, is KAGVTQTPRYLIKTRGQQVTLSCSPISGHRSVSWYQQTPGQGLQFLFEYFSETQRNKGNFPGRFSGRQFSNSRSEMNVSTLELGDSALYLCASSLDGREGTDTQYFGPGTRLTVL.

The DNA of the CDR3 is TGTGCCAGTAGTATAGGAGGGACAGGGATCTTTGGGGAGCAGTTCTTC. This sequence encodes CASSIGGTGIFGEQFF. The chain is built from TRBV19 and TRBJ2-1; TRBD1 aligns across 9 bases. This CDR3 spans 16 amino acids. The V gene end was trimmed by 1 base and the J gene end by 10 bases; junction bases not matched to a gene: 11. Germline V lookup: CDR1 LNHDA, CDR2 SQIVND (reference sequence).